This TCR beta chain is drawn from a study of blood T cell repertoires in COVID-19. Study-wide context: In each case, the material was cDNA or gDNA derived from T cells, B-cell-depleted T cells, or PBMCs.

The CDR3 is 14 residues long. Germline values: CDR1 MNHNY, CDR2 SVGAGI (reference sequence). V lost 8 bases and J lost 5, with 15 bases in between. Study processing details: Amplification of reference gene primers was used by the study to estimate nucleated cell counts. Assay used: immunoSEQ multiplex PCR; TCRdb lists only in-frame clones, some missing. The DNA was the basis for D and trimming; V, J and clone size are from that table. The sample shows some 150,000 clones, around 83% of them seen only once. The origin of this receptor is a human donor in a cohort sampled during active COVID-19. V usage is TRBV6-6 and J usage is TRBJ1-4; TRBD1 is a possible D gene (5 bases). The sample was peripheral blood. CDR3 residues: CASRLGGLNEKLFF. CDR3 bases: TGTGCCAGCCGGCTGGGGGGACTCAATGAAAAACTGTTTTTT.